A selection of T cell receptor beta chains follows, all from one sample in a study of blood T cell repertoires in COVID-19. Method: immunoSEQ multiplex PCR; TCRdb's copy keeps in-frame clones and lacks some. Among about 180,000 clones listed, 87% were seen once. Material: peripheral blood. These receptors came from a woman aged 50 to 65 with acute or convalescent COVID-19. Both conserved end residues are part of each CDR3. The D gene is left open where the match is weak. Clone size is given for some rows only: seen once, a few or many times, or a class if the clone is expanded.

DNA	CDR3	size	J	D	V
TGTGCCAGCAGATGGACAGGGGGCAGTACTGAAGCTTTCTTT	CASRWTGGSTEAFF	few	TRBJ1-1	TRBD1	TRBV7-2
TGTGCCAGTAGTGCCAGGGGGCGGACCTACAATGAGCAGTTCTTC	CASSARGRTYNEQFF	NA	TRBJ2-1	TRBD1	TRBV19
TGTGCCAGCAGCGTAGACCCGGGAGCCTATGGCTACACCTTC	CASSVDPGAYGYTF	NA	TRBJ1-2	NA	TRBV9
TGTGCCAGCAGGGTTCAGACAGGGGGGTTGAGAGGCTACACCTTC	CASRVQTGGLRGYTF	once	TRBJ1-2	TRBD1	TRBV2
TGTGCCAGCAGCGGTAAGGGACTAGCGGGACCCTACGAGCAGTACTTC	CASSGKGLAGPYEQYF	NA	TRBJ2-7	TRBD2	TRBV7-9
TGCGCCAGCAGCCAAGGGGCTAGCGGGGGTCCTGGAGAGACCCAGTACTTC	CASSQGASGGPGETQYF	NA	TRBJ2-5	TRBD2	TRBV4-1
TGTGCCAGTAGTACCGGGCTAGCGGTCGGTAATGAGCAGTTCTTC	CASSTGLAVGNEQFF	NA	TRBJ2-1	TRBD2	TRBV19
TGTGCCACCGGGACTAACTATGGCTACACCTTC	CATGTNYGYTF	NA	TRBJ1-2	NA	TRBV5-6
TGTGCCATCAGTGAGAATCAGGGCGAGGAAAAACTGTTTTTT	CAISENQGEEKLFF	NA	TRBJ1-4	NA	TRBV10-3
TGTGCCAGCAGGGAGGGGACAGGGTATGCCAAAAAACTGTTTTTT	CASREGTGYAKKLFF	NA	TRBJ1-4	TRBD1	TRBV6-5
TGTGCCAGTTCTTGGCAGGGGGTATCTCAGCCCCAGCATTTT	CASSWQGVSQPQHF	once	TRBJ1-5	TRBD1	TRBV28
TGTGCCAGCAGCTCCGGAGAATCCTATGCTCTTGGCTACACCTTC	CASSSGESYALGYTF	few	TRBJ1-2	NA	TRBV7-2
TGTGCCAGTAGTGAACAGGGATATTCTGAAGCTTTCTTT	CASSEQGYSEAFF	NA	TRBJ1-1	NA	TRBV19
TGCGCCAGCAGCTTGTTTGGAGATGTCTCTGGGGCCAACGTCCTGACTTTC	CASSLFGDVSGANVLTF	NA	TRBJ2-6	NA	TRBV5-1
TGTGCCAGCAGCCTCGGACTGGGTAATGAAAAACTGTTTTTT	CASSLGLGNEKLFF	NA	TRBJ1-4	NA	TRBV3-1/TRBV3-2
TGTGCCAGCAGTGAAGGACTAGCGGGGGGAGCAGATACGCAGTATTTT	CASSEGLAGGADTQYF	NA	TRBJ2-3	TRBD2	TRBV6-1
TGTGCCAGCAGCCGGCCCAGGGGTCGGGTGCTAGAAAAACTGTTTTTT	CASSRPRGRVLEKLFF	NA	TRBJ1-4	NA	TRBV6-4
TGTGCCAGCAGTTACTCAGGGGGTAGCAATCAGCCCCAGCATTTT	CASSYSGGSNQPQHF	NA	TRBJ1-5	NA	TRBV6-6
TGTGCCAGCAGTTTTCAGGGTTCTCAGCCCCAGCATTTT	CASSFQGSQPQHF	NA	TRBJ1-5	NA	TRBV12-3/TRBV12-4
TGCGCCAGCAGTGATGGTACTAGCGGCTACAATGAGCAGTTCTTC	CASSDGTSGYNEQFF	NA	TRBJ2-1	TRBD2	TRBV10-1
TGTGCCACCAGTGACAGGACTAACTATGGCTACACCTTC	CATSDRTNYGYTF	NA	TRBJ1-2	NA	TRBV24-1
TGTGCCAGCAGCGCCTGGGGGGGAGGACGACAAGAGACCCAGTACTTC	CASSAWGGGRQETQYF	NA	TRBJ2-5	TRBD2	TRBV3-1/TRBV3-2
TGTGCCAGCAGCAAAAACGGGGGGAAGAACACCGGGGAGCTGTTTTTT	CASSKNGGKNTGELFF	NA	TRBJ2-2	TRBD2	TRBV5-4
TGTGCCAGCAGCCGGGACAGGGACCATGAAAAACTGTTTTTT	CASSRDRDHEKLFF	NA	TRBJ1-4	TRBD1	TRBV7-2
TGTGCCAGCAGCGATAACATGGCAGGGAAGCAGTTCTTC	CASSDNMAGKQFF	NA	TRBJ2-1	NA	TRBV7-2
TGTGCCAGCAGCCAGGTTCGGGATACGCAGTATTTT	CASSQVRDTQYF	NA	TRBJ2-3	NA	TRBV3-1/TRBV3-2
TGCGCCAGCAGCCAAGGGGGCGATAGCTACGAGCAGTACTTC	CASSQGGDSYEQYF	NA	TRBJ2-7	NA	TRBV4-1
TGTGCCAGCAGTTACTCGAAAGGGGTTGGGACTGAAGCTTTCTTT	CASSYSKGVGTEAFF	few	TRBJ1-1	NA	TRBV6-5
TGTGCCAGCAGCGCCGGGACAGGGTATTACTATTCACCCCTCCACTTT	CASSAGTGYYYSPLHF	NA	TRBJ1-6	TRBD1	TRBV9
TGTGCCAGCAGTTGGGACACTAATTCACCCCTCCACTTT	CASSWDTNSPLHF	NA	TRBJ1-6	NA	TRBV5-5
TGTGCCAGTAGTACCAGGACAGGGAGGAACACTGAAGCTTTCTTT	CASSTRTGRNTEAFF	NA	TRBJ1-1	TRBD1	TRBV19
TGTGCCAGCAGGCCCGGGACAGGATATGGCTACACCTTC	CASRPGTGYGYTF	NA	TRBJ1-2	TRBD1	TRBV18
TGTGCCAGCAGCCGCTTTTTAGGGGGCGGAGGCAATGAAAAACTGTTTTTT	CASSRFLGGGGNEKLFF	NA	TRBJ1-4	TRBD1	TRBV11-3
TGCAGCGCGACAGCCGGGACAGGTTACAATGAGCAGTTCTTC	CSATAGTGYNEQFF	NA	TRBJ2-1	TRBD1	TRBV29-1
TGTGCCAGCAGCAACAGACAGGGGGGCACCGGGGAGCTGTTTTTT	CASSNRQGGTGELFF	few	TRBJ2-2	TRBD1	TRBV9
TGTGCCAGCAGCTTCACAGTGAACACTGAAGCTTTCTTT	CASSFTVNTEAFF	NA	TRBJ1-1	NA	TRBV7-2
TGTGCCAGCAGGTGGACAGGGGGGGGCTATGGCTACACCTTC	CASRWTGGGYGYTF	NA	TRBJ1-2	TRBD1	TRBV2
TGTGCCAGCAGTTACTCGACCAAGGGGGCCTGGGATGAGCAGTTCTTC	CASSYSTKGAWDEQFF	NA	TRBJ2-1	TRBD1	TRBV6-2/TRBV6-3
TGTGCCAGCAGCCCAGTAGGACAGGTCATCCTCCACTTT	CASSPVGQVILHF	NA	TRBJ1-6	TRBD1	TRBV11-2
TGCGCCAGCAGCTTGGGGTCAGTGGGCAGGTCACTAGCGGGAGTTCGGTACGAGCAGTACTTC	CASSLGSVGRSLAGVRYEQYF	NA	TRBJ2-7	TRBD2	TRBV5-1
TGTGCCAGTGGTTGGCTTGAGCAGTTCTTC	CASGWLEQFF	NA	TRBJ2-1	NA	TRBV19
TGTGCCAGCAGTTACTTGGGCGACACTGAAGCTTTCTTT	CASSYLGDTEAFF	NA	TRBJ1-1	NA	TRBV12-3/TRBV12-4
TGTGCCAGCTCATCGGAGCTGGGACATGGCGGCGGGGAGCTGTTTTTT	CASSSELGHGGGELFF	NA	TRBJ2-2	NA	TRBV18
TGTGCCAGCAGCCAAGAGGGGAGGGCTGGAAACACCATATATTTT	CASSQEGRAGNTIYF	NA	TRBJ1-3	NA	TRBV14
TGCAGCGCCAACTCTTTTTGGGGGGCTGAAGCTTTCTTT	CSANSFWGAEAFF	NA	TRBJ1-1	NA	TRBV29-1
TGTGCCAGCAGCGTAGGGACATCTGAAGCTTTCTTT	CASSVGTSEAFF	NA	TRBJ1-1	NA	TRBV9
TGTGCCAGCAGCGCCGGGGACTCGGGGTATAGCAATCAGCCCCAGCATTTT	CASSAGDSGYSNQPQHF	NA	TRBJ1-5	NA	TRBV9
TGTGCCAGCAGCCCCGGTGGGCAGCGGAGAGGAGATACGCAGTATTTT	CASSPGGQRRGDTQYF	NA	TRBJ2-3	NA	TRBV5-4
TGTGCCAGCAGCTTAAGGCGGGAGCGGGGTGAGCAGTTCTTC	CASSLRRERGEQFF	NA	TRBJ2-1	TRBD2	TRBV7-2
TGTGCCTGGAGTGAGCGGCGTAATGGCTACACCTTC	CAWSERRNGYTF	NA	TRBJ1-2	NA	TRBV30
TGTGCCAGTAGTATTCCGGGACATAGGGGTGAAAAACTGTTTTTT	CASSIPGHRGEKLFF	NA	TRBJ1-4	NA	TRBV19
TGTGCCAGCAGTTCCCGGGACTATCGGAGCACAGATACGCAGTATTTT	CASSSRDYRSTDTQYF	NA	TRBJ2-3	TRBD2	TRBV6-6
TGTGCCACCCGGACTAGCGGGAGTGCAGATACGCAGTATTTT	CATRTSGSADTQYF	NA	TRBJ2-3	TRBD2	TRBV19
TGTGCCAGCAGCCACCCCACAAGCGACTATGGCTACACCTTC	CASSHPTSDYGYTF	once	TRBJ1-2	NA	TRBV9
TGTGCCAGCAGCCAAGAAACAGGGACCAATCAGCCCCAGCATTTT	CASSQETGTNQPQHF	NA	TRBJ1-5	NA	TRBV4-2